This TCR beta chain was sequenced during a study of radiation and T cells in renal cell carcinoma (TCRdb year 2020). In terms of the full investigation: In total, roughly 53 samples underwent TCR beta sequencing: roughly 26 tumors plus 27 peripheral blood samples. The last blood draw occurred 4 weeks after radiation, at the same time as nephrectomy. Across all 50 or so samples, several million unique CDR3 nucleotide sequences, encoding 2.5 million to 3 million unique CDR3 amino acid sequences, were identified. What the authors observed across the whole study: Tracking of blood repertoire dynamics stopped at four to five weeks after treatment, with no follow-up past that point. Because pretreatment tumor biopsies were not available, the baseline intratumoral presence of clonotypes could not be determined. In blood, the top tumor clonotypes increased from baseline to 2 weeks after radiation and then shrank by 4 weeks, which suggests a temporary expansion of tumor-resident clones. Effects of radiation dose or scheduling on the TCR repertoire could not be addressed with the single-armed trial design.

This specimen's time point label, per the study, means: blood 4 weeks post-SBRT, at nephrectomy. The meaning of the sample's treatment or condition label: 15 Gy SBRT to primary tumor, nephrectomy 4 weeks later. Samples came from a clinical trial, in which primary renal cell carcinomas received 15 Gy stereotactic body radiation therapy followed by nephrectomy 4 weeks later. To follow tumor-enriched clonotypes, serial peripheral blood was collected from radiation-treated patients at baseline and at 2 weeks and 4 weeks after SBRT. Every patient had renal cell carcinoma of clear cell pathology. The QIAamp DNA Blood Mini Kit (Qiagen) was used to prepare genomic DNA for TCR sequencing. Samples were included in the analyses only if all quality control checks were passed. From the germline V gene (reference sequence), CDR1 is MNHNY and CDR2 is SVGAGI. The CDR3 runs 13 amino acids, cysteine and phenylalanine included. Only CDR3 DNA remains: 39 bases, in frame from the first base. Relative to germline, V is missing 8 bases and J is missing 6 bases, with 4 bases of the junction outside any gene match.

TCR beta libraries were generated from genomic DNA with the immunoSEQ kit, following the manufacturer's recommendations. Library preparation used a first multiplex PCR with proprietary primers, then a second PCR adding unique barcodes, with bead cleanups after each round. Each sample batch included a kit-provided positive control reaction and a negative control reaction. The final libraries were assessed on an Agilent 4200 TapeStation D1000 ScreenTape, pooled by volume, and quantified by qPCR. Sequencing was performed on an Illumina NextSeq500 with a MidOutput 150-cycle cartridge, and 156 Read1 and 15 Index1 cycles were run with kit custom primers. The pooled library was loaded at approximately 0.98 pM with roughly 19% PhiX control spiked in. As for how the authors treated the data: The vendor-processed data were analyzed in R, and a clonotype was defined as all T cells that share the same CDR3 nucleotide sequence. In the clone abundance analyses, frequencies in each sample were normalized to that sample's 10,000 most abundant clones. Public T cell clones, which averaged fewer than five per sample, were excluded before analysis. Tumor-enriched and baseline blood-enriched clonotypes were defined by at least a 32-fold difference in abundance between compartments. A beta-binomial differential abundance model was applied to find clonotypes that expanded or contracted between blood time points. Tumor-blood repertoire similarity was measured with the Baroni-Urbani and Buser coefficient, and groups were compared using two-tailed Wilcoxon tests in R. Not all clones reach the TCRdb copy of this immuneACCESS table, which keeps in-frame sequences only. Checked studies attribute under half of the gap to unresolved V genes and leave the rest unexplained. The D gene and trimming were derived from the DNA, and the V and J assignments and clone size from that table. Present in this sample are fewer than 85,000 clones, 89% of which were seen just once. Nearly 6% of the sample is held by the ten biggest clonotypes.

Concerning this clone: What this receptor recognizes is not known. No per-base quality is available; no much larger clone lies one base away.

The sample was blood, taken from a patient whose treatment included radiotherapy and nephrectomy. The receptor chain draws on TRBV6-6 and TRBJ1-6; 7 middle bases align to TRBD1. The receptor was isolated from a woman in her seventies with renal cell carcinoma. Here the CDR3 is given as CASVGTANSPLHF. The bases are TGTGCCAGCGTGGGGACAGCTAATTCACCCCTCCACTTT.